A single TCR beta chain is shown here with its context. This clone was found once. What this receptor recognizes is not known. No per-base quality is available; no much larger clone lies one base away. TCRbeta CDR3 regions were amplified from genomic DNA using the immunoSEQ Assay, a bias-controlled multiplex PCR. On the authors' methods: The number of nucleated cells in each sample was estimated by amplification of reference gene primers within the assay. To quantify the absolute abundance of each unique TCRbeta CDR3 rearrangement, sequence reads were collapsed and filtered. For each sample, productive Simpson clonality was calculated by taking the square root of Simpson's diversity index across productive rearrangements. In TCRdb, the immuneACCESS table is reduced to in-frame sequences with V and J assigned. These tables do not hold every clone; where another copy was compared, an unresolved V gene accounts for under half, and the others remain unexplained. V and J calls and clone size are given by that table; D and trimming were obtained from the DNA. This sample holds around 300,000 clones; over 80% were observed only once. The top ten constitute approximately 4% of the sample.

The CDR3 runs 16 residues from the cysteine to the phenylalanine. Only the CDR3 portion is preserved as DNA: 48 bases, with reading frame beginning at the first base. CDR1 and CDR2, per the germline V gene, are SGHTA and FQGNSA. Germline trimming: 6 bases from V, 7 bases from J; junction bases outside gene matches: 11. Collaborating institutions collected whole blood in K2EDTA tubes following their own protocols. For TCRbeta analysis, collaborator samples were shipped as frozen whole blood, as isolated PBMCs, or as DNA extracted from either sample type. This record belongs to a study of blood T cell repertoires in COVID-19 (dated by TCRdb to 2020 to 2022). With regard to the full study: Collaborator samples came from the United States, Italy and Spain and covered acute and convalescent phases of COVID-19. A de-identified subject ID, COVID-19 status, age in years and sex were almost always included in the sample metadata. Deeply sampled blood TCRbeta repertoires from subjects exposed to, actively infected with, or recovered from COVID-19 were included in the dataset. Where available, HLA class I and class II types were taken from metadata supplied by the sample provider and were not determined by assay-based typing. The material from the prospective study consisted of cDNA or gDNA derived from T cells, B-cell-depleted T cells, or PBMCs. The repertoires were made available in a free public database intended to serve as a resource for research on the immune response to SARS-CoV-2. The samples were drawn from the first 160 participants of the ongoing ImmuneRACE study and from under 1,500 subjects provided by 6 global collaborators. General study outcomes and caveats: The amount of clinical and demographic metadata varied by source and participant and was provided uncurated.

This TCR derives from a woman between 40 and 55 years old with acute or convalescent COVID-19. Recombination linked TRBV7-2 to TRBJ1-6; the junction holds 8 bases that match TRBD1. The sequencing input was peripheral blood. The CDR3 amino acid sequence is: CASSSTTGAWNSPLHF. The sequenced DNA: TGTGCCAGCAGTTCCACGACAGGGGCCTGGAATTCACCCCTCCACTTT.